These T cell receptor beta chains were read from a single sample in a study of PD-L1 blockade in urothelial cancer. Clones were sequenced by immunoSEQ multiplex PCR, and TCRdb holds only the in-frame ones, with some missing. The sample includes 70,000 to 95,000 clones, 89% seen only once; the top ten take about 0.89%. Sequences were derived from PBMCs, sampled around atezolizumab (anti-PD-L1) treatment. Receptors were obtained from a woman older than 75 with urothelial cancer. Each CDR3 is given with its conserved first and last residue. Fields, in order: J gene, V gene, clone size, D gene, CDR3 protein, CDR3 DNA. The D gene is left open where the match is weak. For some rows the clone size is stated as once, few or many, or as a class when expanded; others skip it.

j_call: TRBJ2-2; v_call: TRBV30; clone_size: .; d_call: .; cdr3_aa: CAWSVFPIAGTGELFF; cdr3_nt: TGTGCCTGGAGTGTATTCCCCATCGCGGGAACAGGGGAGCTGTTTTTT
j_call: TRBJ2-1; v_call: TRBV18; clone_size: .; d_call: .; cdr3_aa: CASSHSESYNEQFF; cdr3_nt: TGTGCCAGCTCCCACAGTGAATCCTACAATGAGCAGTTCTTC
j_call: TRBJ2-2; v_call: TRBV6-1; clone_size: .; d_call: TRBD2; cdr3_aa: CASNPSGGPRGELFF; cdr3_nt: TGTGCCAGCAATCCTAGCGGGGGACCTAGGGGGGAGCTGTTTTTT
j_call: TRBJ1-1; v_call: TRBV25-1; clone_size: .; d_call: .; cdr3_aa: CASSGDTTEAFF; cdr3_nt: TGTGCCAGCAGTGGGGACACCACTGAAGCTTTCTTT
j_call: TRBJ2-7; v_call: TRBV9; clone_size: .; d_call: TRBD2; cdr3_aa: CASSSGGSYEQYF; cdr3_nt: TGTGCCAGCAGCAGCGGGGGTTCCTACGAGCAGTACTTC
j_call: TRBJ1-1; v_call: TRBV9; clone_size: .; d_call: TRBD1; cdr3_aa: CASSVDSHRGTEAFF; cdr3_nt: TGTGCCAGCAGCGTAGATTCGCACAGGGGCACTGAAGCTTTCTTT
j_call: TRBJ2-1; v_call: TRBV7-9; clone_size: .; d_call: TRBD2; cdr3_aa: CASSSTSGIYNEQFF; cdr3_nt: TGTGCCAGCAGCTCGACTAGCGGGATTTACAATGAGCAGTTCTTC
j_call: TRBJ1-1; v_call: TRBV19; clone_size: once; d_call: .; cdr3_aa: CASSIMGQETLRGTEAFF; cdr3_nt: TGTGCCAGTAGTATTATGGGGCAGGAGACCCTCCGCGGCACTGAAGCTTTCTTT
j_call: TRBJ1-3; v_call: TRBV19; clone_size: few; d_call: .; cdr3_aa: CASSSAGGLAGNTIYF; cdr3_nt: TGTGCCAGTAGTAGCGCCGGAGGCCTCGCTGGAAACACCATATATTTT
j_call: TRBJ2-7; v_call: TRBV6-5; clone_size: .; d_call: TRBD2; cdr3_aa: CASSYSPSGRYEQYF; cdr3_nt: TGTGCCAGCAGTTATAGCCCTAGCGGGAGGTACGAGCAGTACTTC
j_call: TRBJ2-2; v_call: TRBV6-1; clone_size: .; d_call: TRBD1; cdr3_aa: CASSEAGQGLAGELFF; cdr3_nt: TGTGCCAGCAGTGAAGCGGGACAGGGGCTCGCCGGGGAGCTGTTTTTT
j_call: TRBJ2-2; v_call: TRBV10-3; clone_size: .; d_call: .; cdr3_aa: CAIRGDSGGDTGELFF; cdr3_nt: TGTGCCATCAGGGGGGACAGTGGAGGGGACACCGGGGAGCTGTTTTTT
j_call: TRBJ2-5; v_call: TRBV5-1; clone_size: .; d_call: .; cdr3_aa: CASSPSGRQETQYF; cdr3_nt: TGCGCCAGCAGCCCCTCAGGCCGTCAAGAGACCCAGTACTTC
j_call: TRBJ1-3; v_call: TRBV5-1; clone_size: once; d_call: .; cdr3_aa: CASSLNRGGTGNTIYF; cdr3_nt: TGCGCCAGCAGCTTGAATCGAGGGGGTACTGGAAACACCATATATTTT
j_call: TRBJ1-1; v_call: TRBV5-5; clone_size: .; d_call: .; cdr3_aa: CASSLRQLNTEAFF; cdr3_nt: TGTGCCAGCAGCTTACGACAGTTGAACACTGAAGCTTTCTTT
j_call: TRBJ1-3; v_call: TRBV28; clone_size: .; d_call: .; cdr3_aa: CASSEAGFRSGNTIYF; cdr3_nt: TGTGCCAGCAGTGAAGCGGGCTTTCGCTCTGGAAACACCATATATTTT
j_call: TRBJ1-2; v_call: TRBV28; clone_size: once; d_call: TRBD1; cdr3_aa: CASSSLRGWDYGYTF; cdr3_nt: TGTGCCAGCAGCTCCCTCAGGGGGTGGGACTATGGCTACACCTTC
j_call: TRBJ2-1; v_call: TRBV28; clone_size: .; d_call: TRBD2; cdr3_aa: CASSLQGITSGKSFF; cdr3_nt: TGTGCCAGCAGTTTACAAGGAATAACTAGCGGGAAGTCGTTCTTC
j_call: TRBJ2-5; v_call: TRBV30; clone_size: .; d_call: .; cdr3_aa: CAWSGQDGETQYF; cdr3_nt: TGTGCCTGGAGTGGACAGGACGGGGAGACCCAGTACTTC
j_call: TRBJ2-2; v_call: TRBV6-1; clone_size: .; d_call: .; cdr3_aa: CASSERFTNTGELFF; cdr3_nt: TGTGCCAGCAGTGAGAGGTTTACGAACACCGGGGAGCTGTTTTTT
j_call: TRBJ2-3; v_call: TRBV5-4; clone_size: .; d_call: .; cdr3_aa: CASSLDPGADTQYF; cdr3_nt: TGTGCCAGCAGCTTGGACCCGGGTGCAGATACGCAGTATTTT
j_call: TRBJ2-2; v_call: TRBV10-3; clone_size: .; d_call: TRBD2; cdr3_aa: CAISPSGRGTGELFF; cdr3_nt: TGTGCCATCAGCCCTAGCGGGAGAGGCACCGGGGAGCTGTTTTTT
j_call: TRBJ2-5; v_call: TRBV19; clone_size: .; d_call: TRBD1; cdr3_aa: CASSIDFRGLGTQYF; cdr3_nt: TGTGCCAGTAGTATAGATTTTAGGGGGCTCGGGACCCAGTACTTC
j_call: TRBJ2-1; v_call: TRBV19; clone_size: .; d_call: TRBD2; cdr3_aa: CASSSLPSGRGVNEQFF; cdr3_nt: TGTGCCAGTAGTAGCCTTCCTAGCGGGAGGGGGGTCAATGAGCAGTTCTTC
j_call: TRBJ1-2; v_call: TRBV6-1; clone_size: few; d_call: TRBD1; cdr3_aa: CASSEASRGTYGYTF; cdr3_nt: TGTGCCAGCAGTGAAGCCAGCAGGGGGACCTATGGCTACACCTTC
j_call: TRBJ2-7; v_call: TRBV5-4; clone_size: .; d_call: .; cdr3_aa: CASSLAGPVDLYEQYF; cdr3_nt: TGTGCCAGCAGCTTGGCTGGGCCAGTAGACCTCTACGAGCAGTACTTC
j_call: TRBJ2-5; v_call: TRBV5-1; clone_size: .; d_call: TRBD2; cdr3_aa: CASSQSSSGGQGTQYF; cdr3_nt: TGCGCCAGCAGCCAGTCGTCTAGCGGGGGCCAAGGGACCCAGTACTTC
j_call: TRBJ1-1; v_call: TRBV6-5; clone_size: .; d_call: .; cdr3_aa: CASSYSVRNTEAFF; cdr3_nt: TGTGCCAGCAGTTACTCGGTCAGGAACACTGAAGCTTTCTTT
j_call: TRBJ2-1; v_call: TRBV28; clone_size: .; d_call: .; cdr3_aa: CASSLSPLSRAEQFF; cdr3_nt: TGTGCCAGCAGTTTATCCCCCCTCAGCAGGGCTGAGCAGTTCTTC
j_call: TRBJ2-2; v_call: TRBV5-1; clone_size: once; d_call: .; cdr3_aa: CASSPSGGSHGELFF; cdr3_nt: TGCGCCAGCAGCCCCTCCGGGGGTAGCCACGGGGAGCTGTTTTTT
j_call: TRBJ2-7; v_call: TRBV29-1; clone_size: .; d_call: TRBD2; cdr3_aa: CSAVGSGSYEQYF; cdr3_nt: TGCAGCGCTGTCGGTAGCGGGAGTTACGAGCAGTACTTC
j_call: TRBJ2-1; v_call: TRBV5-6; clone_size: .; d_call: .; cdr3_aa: CASSLGRGPINEQFF; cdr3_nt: TGTGCCAGCAGCTTGGGCAGGGGCCCCATCAATGAGCAGTTCTTC
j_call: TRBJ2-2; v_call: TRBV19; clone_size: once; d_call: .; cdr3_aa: CASSIAGNTGELFF; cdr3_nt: TGTGCCAGTAGTATAGCGGGGAACACCGGGGAGCTGTTTTTT
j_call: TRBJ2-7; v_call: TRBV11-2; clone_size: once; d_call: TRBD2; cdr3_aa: CASSLEPSGGEQYF; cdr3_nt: TGTGCCAGCAGCTTAGAACCCAGCGGGGGGGAGCAGTACTTC
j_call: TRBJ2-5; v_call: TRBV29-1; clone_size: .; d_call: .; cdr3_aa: CSVGEAAETQYF; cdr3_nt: TGCAGCGTTGGAGAAGCCGCGGAGACCCAGTACTTC
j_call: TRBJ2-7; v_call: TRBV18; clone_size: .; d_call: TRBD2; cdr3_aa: CASSPPGISGGYEQYF; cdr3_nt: TGTGCCAGCTCACCACCGGGTATCAGCGGGGGCTACGAGCAGTACTTC
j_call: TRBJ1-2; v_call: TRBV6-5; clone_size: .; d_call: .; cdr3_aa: CASRDSFDYGYTF; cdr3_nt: TGTGCCAGCAGGGACAGTTTCGACTATGGCTACACCTTC
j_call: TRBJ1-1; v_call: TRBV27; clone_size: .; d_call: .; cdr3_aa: CASSLSAARTEAFF; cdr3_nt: TGTGCCAGCAGTTTATCAGCAGCGAGGACTGAAGCTTTCTTT
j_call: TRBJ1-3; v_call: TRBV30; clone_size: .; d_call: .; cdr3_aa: CAWSVTVSGNTIYF; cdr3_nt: TGTGCCTGGAGCGTAACAGTCTCTGGAAACACCATATATTTT
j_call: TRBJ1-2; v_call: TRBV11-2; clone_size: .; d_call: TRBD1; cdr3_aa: CASRRTGGALDYGYTF; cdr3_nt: TGTGCCAGCAGACGGACAGGGGGCGCATTGGACTATGGCTACACCTTC
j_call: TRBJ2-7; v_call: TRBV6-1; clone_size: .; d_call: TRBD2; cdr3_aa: CASSAPFRGGEQYF; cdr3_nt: TGTGCCAGCAGTGCTCCCTTTAGGGGAGGGGAGCAGTACTTC
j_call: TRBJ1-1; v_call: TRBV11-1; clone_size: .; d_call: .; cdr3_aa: CASSLGGATEAFF; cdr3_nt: TGTGCCAGCAGCTTGGGGGGGGCAACTGAAGCTTTCTTT
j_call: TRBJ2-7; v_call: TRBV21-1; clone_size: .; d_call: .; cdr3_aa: CASSRLAGENSYEQYF; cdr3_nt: TGTGCCAGCAGCAGACTAGCGGGAGAGAACTCCTACGAGCAGTACTTC
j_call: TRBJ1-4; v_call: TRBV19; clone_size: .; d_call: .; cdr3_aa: CASSIFQGEKLFF; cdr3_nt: TGTGCCAGTAGTATCTTCCAGGGTGAAAAACTGTTTTTT
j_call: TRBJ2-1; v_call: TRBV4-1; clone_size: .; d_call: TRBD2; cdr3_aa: CASSLGGLAIEQFF; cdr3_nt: TGCGCCAGCAGCCTGGGGGGACTAGCGATTGAGCAGTTCTTC
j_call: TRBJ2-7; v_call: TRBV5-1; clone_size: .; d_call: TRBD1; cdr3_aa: CASSFGDRDLYEQYF; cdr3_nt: TGCGCCAGCAGCTTCGGGGACAGGGACCTCTACGAGCAGTACTTC
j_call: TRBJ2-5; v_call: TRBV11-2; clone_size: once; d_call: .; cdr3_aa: CASSRGQETQYF; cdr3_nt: TGTGCCAGCAGCCGGGGCCAAGAGACCCAGTACTTC
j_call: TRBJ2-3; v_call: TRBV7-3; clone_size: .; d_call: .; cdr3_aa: CASSPRLWAGFGSTDTQYF; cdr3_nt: TGTGCCAGCAGCCCCCGGCTTTGGGCTGGGTTTGGGAGCACAGATACGCAGTATTTT
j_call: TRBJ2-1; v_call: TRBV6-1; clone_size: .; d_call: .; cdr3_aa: CASSDQGQLYNEQFF; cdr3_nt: TGTGCCAGCAGTGATCAGGGCCAACTTTACAATGAGCAGTTCTTC
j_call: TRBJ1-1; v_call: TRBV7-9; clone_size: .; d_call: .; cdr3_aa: CASSSRGSNTEAFF; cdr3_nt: TGTGCCAGCAGCTCGAGGGGGTCGAACACTGAAGCTTTCTTT
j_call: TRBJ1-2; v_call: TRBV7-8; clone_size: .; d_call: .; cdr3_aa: CASSLSSGPEYGYTF; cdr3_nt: TGTGCCAGCAGCCTCTCCTCCGGTCCCGAGTATGGCTACACCTTC
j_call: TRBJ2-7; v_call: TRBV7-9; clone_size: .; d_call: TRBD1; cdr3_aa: CASTPNRGQGFGEQYF; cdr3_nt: TGTGCCAGCACCCCAAACCGGGGACAGGGGTTTGGCGAGCAGTACTTC
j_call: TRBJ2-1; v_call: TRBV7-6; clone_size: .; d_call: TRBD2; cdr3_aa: CASRTSGRDWEQFF; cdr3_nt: TGTGCCAGCAGGACTAGCGGGAGGGATTGGGAGCAGTTCTTC